The 30 T cell receptor beta chains presented below share a single source sample, sequenced in a study of T-cell reconstitution after alpha-beta-depleted transplantation in children. Unique molecular identifiers were incorporated when the TCRbeta library was constructed. MiXCR, run by TCRdb on the PCR reads, gives a single entry per CDR3 protein. The sample includes 350,000 to 450,000 distinct CDR3 sequences, approximately 20% of them seen just once. The sample here was PBMCs from the stem cell graft donor, taken from the stem cell graft. All receptors come from a human donor who donated a stem cell graft to a child with acute myeloid leukemia.

This chain joins TRBV4-1 and TRBJ2-5; 9 bases match TRBD1. The CDR3 extends over 16 amino acids. Trimming cost V 2 bases and J 4 bases; bases outside gene matches: 8. Per germline, CDR1 MGHRA and CDR2 YSYEKL. The CDR3 loop reads CASSQLGQGIGETQYF. The CDR3 coding sequence is TGCGCCAGCAGCCAACTTGGACAGGGGATAGGAGAGACCCAGTACTTC.

The sample holds many counts of this clonotype. The chain couples TRBV15 to TRBJ2-1, with D possibly matching TRBD1 (5 bases). Germline loops: CDR1 LNHNV, CDR2 YYDKDF (reference sequence). Trimming took 3 bases from V and 2 from J, leaving 5 bases between them. The CDR3 totals 13 residues. CDR3 amino acids: CATSRGPYNEQFF. The CDR3 DNA reads TGTGCCACCAGCAGGGGGCCCTACAATGAGCAGTTCTTC.

This clonotype has at least ten counts. The chain employs TRBV24-1 and TRBJ2-1; 9 bases align to TRBD1. The CDR3 runs to 15 residues. The J segment lost 3 bases and the V segment lost 4 bases, leaving 3 bases of the junction unmatched. CDR1 and CDR2 (germline): KGHDR, SFDVKD. CDR3 sequence: CATSEQTGGYNEQFF. The DNA for the CDR3 is TGTGCCACCAGTGAACAGACAGGGGGCTACAATGAGCAGTTCTTC.

The chain links TRBV12-3 or TRBV12-4 to TRBJ2-5, with TRBD2 identical over 7 bases. This CDR3 contains 14 residues. V was pared by 3 bases and J by 7 bases, with 8 bases of the junction left unmatched. CDR3 sequence reads: CASSFSGTGGTQYF. For the CDR3, the DNA is TGTGCCAGCAGTTTCTCAGGGACGGGGGGGACCCAGTACTTC.

This clonotype was counted between two and nine times. The rearrangement joins TRBV29-1 to TRBJ1-1; 9 bases are a match to TRBD1. There are 12 residues in the CDR3. V dropped 8 bases and J dropped 5; count of bases not matched to a gene: 6. Per germline, CDR1 SQVTM and CDR2 ANQGSEA. CDR3 sequence: CSSLTGGTEAFF. CDR3 DNA sequence: TGCAGCTCCTTGACAGGGGGTACTGAAGCTTTCTTT.

CDR3 DNA: TGCAGCCCCACGGAGGGGGAGACCCAGTACTTC. This sequence encodes CSPTEGETQYF. The V call is TRBV29-1, the J call TRBJ2-5; D may be TRBD2 (6 bases). The CDR3 has 11 residues. Germline V gives CDR1 SQVTM, CDR2 ANQGSEA. The germline V and J ends were trimmed by 8 bases and 5 bases, with 12 bases remaining between them.

The chain carries TRBV20-1 and TRBJ2-1, with D unclear. The CDR3 sequence is 10 residues long. Trimming took 6 bases from V and 9 from J, leaving 9 bases between them. CDR1 and CDR2 (germline): DFQATT, SNEGSKA (reference sequence). CDR3 protein: CSARKTEQFF. The CDR3, as DNA: TGCAGTGCCCGAAAGACTGAGCAGTTCTTC.

The rearrangement joins TRBV28 to TRBJ2-3, with a weak D call TRBD2 (5 bases). This CDR3 spans 16 amino acids. CDR1 and CDR2 (germline): MDHEN, SYDVKM. The ends were cut back, 5 bases at V and 4 bases at J, with 19 bases in the middle. As DNA, the CDR3 is TGTGCCAGCAGTACGGCAAAACTAGGGCTCTCAGATACGCAGTATTTT. It encodes CASSTAKLGLSDTQYF.

This clonotype was recorded only once. V usage is TRBV24-1 and J usage is TRBJ2-1, with TRBD1 as a possible D gene (6 bases). The V end lost 4 bases, the J end lost 12 bases, and 21 bases lay between the germline ends. The CDR3 covers 15 residues. Germline V gene data show CDR1 as KGHDR and CDR2 as SFDVKD. The CDR3 loop reads CATSDLDRIGMGQFF. CDR3 coding DNA: TGTGCCACCAGTGACTTGGACAGAATTGGCATGGGGCAGTTCTTC.

This clonotype was found many times. The chain carries TRBV12-3 or TRBV12-4 and TRBJ2-7; 11 nucleotides align to TRBD1. With V trimmed by 10 bases and J by 3 bases, 2 bases remained unmatched. The CDR3 contains 12 residues. CDR3 bases: TGTGCCACTGGGACAGGGGGCTACGAGCAGTACTTC. It encodes CATGTGGYEQYF.

The J gene is TRBJ2-7, the V gene TRBV12-3 or TRBV12-4; TRBD2 agrees at 7 bases. J lost 3 bases, V lost 1 base, and 12 bases had no gene match. The CDR3 consists of 17 residues. CDR3 in amino acids: CASSLVLAGLADYEQYF. The CDR3 DNA sequence: TGTGCCAGCAGTTTAGTCTTAGCGGGTCTAGCGGACTACGAGCAGTACTTC.

This clonotype was seen a few times. This sequence joins TRBV20-1 and TRBJ2-4; possible D gene TRBD2, 5 bases. The germline V gene has CDR1 DFQATT and CDR2 SNEGSKA (reference sequence). Trimming cost V 4 bases and J 11 bases, with 12 bases left between them. The CDR3 runs 11 residues. In DNA, the CDR3 is TGCAGTGCTACCCTTACGGGGTTTCAGTACTTC. Residues: CSATLTGFQYF.

This clonotype was counted only a few times. The chain joins TRBV29-1 to TRBJ2-1; D might be TRBD1 (5 bases). V dropped 7 bases and J dropped 3 bases, with 13 bases sitting between them. The CDR3 is 13 amino acids. Looked up from germline, CDR1 is SQVTM and CDR2 is ANQGSEA. DNA for the CDR3: TGCAGCGCCCCAGGGTATCGCTACAATGAGCAGTTCTTC. Protein product: CSAPGYRYNEQFF.

The J gene is TRBJ2-7, the V gene TRBV27; TRBD2 aligns across 14 bases. The V gene end was trimmed by 5 bases and the J gene end by 3 bases; junction bases not matched to a gene: 3. Germline CDR1 reads MNHEY; CDR2 reads SMNVEV (reference sequence). The CDR3 has 15 amino acids. This CDR3 is CASSKGLAGVYEQYF. In nucleotides, the CDR3 is TGTGCCAGCAGTAAGGGACTAGCGGGAGTCTACGAGCAGTACTTC.

This clonotype was seen only a few times. V is TRBV20-1 and J is TRBJ1-6; unclear D gene. The CDR3 has 14 residues. The V gene's germline CDR1 is DFQATT and CDR2 SNEGSKA (reference sequence). Trimming cost V 2 bases and J 6 bases, with 11 bases left between them. DNA for the CDR3: TGCAGTGCTAGACCGGGTACGAGTAATTCACCCCTCCACTTT. Protein sequence: CSARPGTSNSPLHF.

CDR3 amino acids: CASSQDRGRRNEKLFF. Written as DNA, the CDR3 is TGCGCCAGCAGCCAAGATCGTGGGAGACGAAATGAAAAACTGTTTTTT. This rearrangement joins TRBV4-3 to TRBJ1-4; unclear D gene. This CDR3 has 16 residues. The V gene's germline CDR1 is LGHNA and CDR2 YSLEER. Trimming shortened V by 0 bases and J by 5 bases, and 13 bases separated the two germline ends.

The chain uses TRBV20-1 and TRBJ2-3, with 7 positions matching TRBD1. Germline-derived CDR1 and CDR2 are DFQATT and SNEGSKA (reference sequence). The CDR3 is 13 residues long. V was pared by 5 bases and J by 1 base, with 3 bases of the junction left unmatched. CDR3 sequence: CSAGTGGTDTQYF. The CDR3, as DNA: TGCAGTGCTGGCACAGGGGGCACAGATACGCAGTATTTT.

The chain joins TRBV12-3 or TRBV12-4 to TRBJ2-7; D is unresolved. The CDR3 contains 12 residues. The V gene lost 2 bases and the J gene lost 6 bases, with 8 bases spanning the gap. The CDR3 bases are TGTGCCAGCAGTTTACCGGGTCGCGAGCAGTACTTC. It specifies CASSLPGREQYF.

The J gene is TRBJ2-2, the V gene TRBV29-1; a possible D gene is TRBD2 (5 bases). Germline assignment: CDR1 SQVTM and CDR2 ANQGSEA. V was clipped by 4 bases and J by 2 bases, with 8 bases between them. The CDR3 runs to 13 residues. This CDR3 reads CSVVGVNTGELFF. The CDR3 coding sequence is TGCAGCGTTGTCGGGGTTAACACCGGGGAGCTGTTTTTT.

This clonotype showed up just a few times. CDR3 loop: CSAQDTGTDTQYF. CDR3 nucleotides: TGCAGCGCTCAGGACACAGGCACAGATACGCAGTATTTT. The V call is TRBV29-1, the J call TRBJ2-3; D is perhaps TRBD1 (5 bases). Trimming cost V 7 bases and J 1 base, with 12 bases left between them. The length of the CDR3 is 13 residues. The germline CDR1 and CDR2 sequences are SQVTM and ANQGSEA.

This chain uses TRBV9 with TRBJ2-7; perhaps D is TRBD1 or TRBD2 (6 bases each). The CDR3 is 16 amino acids. The germline V gene encodes CDR1 SGDLS and CDR2 YYNGEE. V lost 0 bases and J lost 2, with 15 bases in between. The CDR3 DNA reads TGTGCCAGCAGCGTAGGTTCCGCGGGACACCCCTACGAGCAGTACTTC. Residues: CASSVGSAGHPYEQYF.

There are a few counts of this clonotype. The CDR3 loop is CASSLTGIKNTEAFF. CDR3 DNA sequence: TGTGCCAGCAGTCTAACAGGAATCAAGAACACTGAAGCTTTCTTT. The chain links TRBV28 to TRBJ1-1; possible D gene TRBD1, 5 bases. Trimming stripped 5 bases from V and 1 base from J, with 14 bases between. CDR3 length: 15 amino acids. From germline, CDR1 is MDHEN and CDR2 SYDVKM.

This clonotype has more than one count but fewer than ten. V and J are TRBV16 and TRBJ2-5; tentatively, D is TRBD1 (6 bases). The CDR3 loop spans 15 amino acids. V lost 3 bases and J lost 5, with 16 bases in between. Per the germline V gene, CDR1 is KGHSY and CDR2 is FQNENV. In nucleotides, the CDR3 is TGTGCCAGCAGCCACGTGGACAGCAGTCGGGAGACCCAGTACTTC. Amino acid sequence: CASSHVDSSRETQYF.

This clonotype was picked up a small number of times. The chain has TRBV20-1 and TRBJ1-1; unclear D gene. The germline gives CDR1 DFQATT, CDR2 SNEGSKA (reference sequence). V lost 1 base, J lost 5 bases, and 8 bases lay in between. CDR3 length equals 12 residues. The CDR3 is CSARVRSTEAFF. CDR3 nucleotide sequence: TGCAGTGCTAGAGTGAGGTCAACTGAAGCTTTCTTT.

This clonotype has only a few counts. V and J are TRBV7-2 and TRBJ2-7, with 7 bases identical to TRBD1. V dropped 1 base and J dropped 2; count of bases not matched to a gene: 11. The CDR3 runs 17 residues. Per the germline V gene, CDR1 is SGHTA and CDR2 is FQGNSA. In DNA, the CDR3 is TGTGCCAGCAGCTTAGTTTGGTTACAGGGGCCTACCTACGAGCAGTACTTC. It yields the protein CASSLVWLQGPTYEQYF.

V and J are TRBV12-3 or TRBV12-4 and TRBJ2-3, with a weak D call TRBD2 (6 bases). Trimming removed 6 bases from V and 1 base from J, with 14 bases in between. The CDR3 loop spans 15 amino acids. The CDR3 reads CASRTLGGGTDTQYF. The CDR3 region has the DNA TGTGCCAGCAGAACACTTGGCGGGGGCACAGATACGCAGTATTTT.

V usage is TRBV9 and J usage is TRBJ2-2; no clear D gene. Trimming took off 4 bases at V and 3 bases at J, with 16 bases between the two ends. Looked up from germline, CDR1 is SGDLS and CDR2 is YYNGEE. The CDR3 consists of 16 residues. CDR3 sequence: CASSPRLMRDTGELFF. The CDR3 DNA is TGTGCCAGCAGCCCTCGACTCATGCGAGACACCGGGGAGCTGTTTTTT.

The chain recombines TRBV6-2 or TRBV6-3 with TRBJ2-1; 9 bases map to TRBD1. The germline gives CDR1 MNHEY, CDR2 SVGEGT. The V segment lost 6 bases and the J segment 9 bases; nucleotides outside the gene matches: 9. The CDR3 sequence is 14 residues long. CDR3 in DNA: TGTGCCAGCAGCCCACAGGGGGCACAAAGTGAGCAGTTCTTC. Translation gives CASSPQGAQSEQFF.

This clonotype has a count of ten or more. The rearrangement links TRBV6-5 to TRBJ2-7; D uncertain. Deletions cut 0 bases from V and 6 bases from J, with 15 bases between. Germline V gene sequence: CDR1 MNHEY, CDR2 SVGAGI. The CDR3 extends over 15 amino acids. CDR3: CASSYSFLDPSEQYF. The CDR3 DNA is TGTGCCAGCAGTTACTCGTTTCTGGACCCCTCCGAGCAGTACTTC.

In its sample, this clonotype was seen a few times. The V and J genes are TRBV20-1 and TRBJ1-1, with D possibly matching TRBD1 (5 bases). V lost 4 bases and J lost 3, with 15 bases in between. CDR3 length: 14 residues. Germline V lookup: CDR1 DFQATT, CDR2 SNEGSKA (reference sequence). The CDR3 region has the DNA TGCAGTGCTACCGGGGGGGGGTGGGACACTGAAGCTTTCTTT. Encoded protein: CSATGGGWDTEAFF.